Shown below are 26 T cell receptor beta chains from a single sample sequenced in a study of identical twins. Each CDR3 protein gets one entry after TCRdb re-called the 5' RACE reads with MiXCR. The sample lists around 690,000 distinct CDR3 sequences; around 20% were seen once. This same sample was also part of a study on T cells expressing NK-cell markers.

Specimen: PBMCs. The receptors derive from a woman between 18 and 30 years old in good health.

This clonotype turned up a few times. The chain uses TRBV6-4 and TRBJ2-2; 12 bases match TRBD2. In germline, CDR1 is MRHNA, CDR2 SNTAGT. CDR3 length: 15 residues. J was trimmed by 5 bases and V by 6 bases; bases with no gene match: 4. The CDR3 region has the DNA TGTGCCAGCAGCCCCCTAGCGGGGGGGACCGGGGAGCTGTTTTTT. This translates into CASSPLAGGTGELFF.

This chain links TRBV5-1 with TRBJ2-1; D possibly corresponds to TRBD2 (5 bases). Per germline, CDR1 SGHRS and CDR2 YFSETQ. CDR3 length: 15 amino acids. The V gene lost 2 bases and the J gene lost 3 bases, with 12 bases spanning the gap. CDR3 sequence (DNA): TGCGCCAGCAGCTTCGAGGGCCCCGACTACAATGAGCAGTTCTTC. This sequence encodes CASSFEGPDYNEQFF.

The rearrangement joins TRBV29-1 to TRBJ1-1; D call uncertain. V was shortened by 5 bases and J by 1 base, with 8 bases between the two germline ends. The CDR3 sequence is 12 residues long. CDR1 and CDR2 (germline): SQVTM, ANQGSEA. CDR3 DNA: TGCAGCGTTTTCATAGAGAACACTGAAGCTTTCTTT. Its protein is CSVFIENTEAFF.

The J gene is TRBJ2-1, the V gene TRBV3-1, with D hard to call. Trimming took off 4 bases at V and 9 bases at J, with 10 bases between the two ends. The CDR3 covers 12 residues. Per the germline V gene, CDR1 is LGHDT and CDR2 is YNNKEL (reference sequence). The CDR3 DNA follows: TGTGCCAGCAGCCGCGACTTTGGTGAGCAGTTCTTC. It yields the protein CASSRDFGEQFF.

This clonotype was counted at least ten times. The CDR3 DNA reads TGTGCCAGCAGCTTACCAGCGGGGGGGTACAATGAGCAGTTCTTC. This sequence encodes CASSLPAGGYNEQFF. The chain uses TRBV12-3 or TRBV12-4 and TRBJ2-1, with TRBD2 identical over 10 bases. This CDR3 is built from 15 residues. V was clipped by 6 bases and J by 4 bases; unmatched bases: 6.

This clonotype was counted between two and nine times. This chain joins TRBV27 and TRBJ1-5; D call uncertain. The V and J ends lost 3 bases and 7 bases respectively, with 10 bases between them. This CDR3 spans 13 amino acids. Germline CDR1 MNHEY, CDR2 SMNVEV (reference sequence). CDR3 sequence (DNA): TGTGCCAGCAGTTTCAATGGTCCGCAGCCCCAGCATTTT. Translated: CASSFNGPQPQHF.

This clonotype appeared a few times. The J gene is TRBJ2-3, the V gene TRBV20-1; no clear D. This CDR3 contains 13 residues. The V and J ends lost 2 bases and 8 bases respectively, with 14 bases between them. Germline V gene lookup returns CDR1 DFQATT and CDR2 SNEGSKA (reference sequence). The CDR3 spells CSARTHSRPTQYF. DNA of the CDR3: TGCAGTGCTAGAACCCATTCGAGGCCTACGCAGTATTTT.

In its sample, this clonotype was seen many times. This rearrangement joins TRBV7-2 to TRBJ2-7, with TRBD1 identical over 10 bases. CDR3 length: 13 residues. V dropped 1 base and J dropped 6; count of bases not matched to a gene: 0. The V gene's germline CDR1 is SGHTA and CDR2 FQGNSA. The CDR3 region has the DNA TGTGCCAGCAGCTTAGGGACAGGGGGCGAGCAGTACTTC. As protein: CASSLGTGGEQYF. Full variable domain (outside the CDR3, taken from reference TRBV7-2 and TRBJ2-7): GAGVSQSPSNKVTEKGKDVELRCDPISGHTALYWYRQSLGQGLEFLIYFQGNSAPDKSGLPSDRFSAERTGGSVSTLTIQRTQQEDSAVYLCASSLGTGGEQYFGPGTRLTVT.

Regarding this clonotype: The junction departs from the called germline gene at one end, perhaps through a read error. The chain couples TRBV5-1 to TRBJ2-7; D perhaps matches TRBD1 (6 bases). The V gene's germline CDR1 is SGHRS and CDR2 YFSETQ. This CDR3 is built from 14 residues. This CDR3 is CASSEDAGEYAQYF. The CDR3 region has the DNA TGCGCCAGCAGCGAAGACGCAGGGGAGTACGCGCAGTACTTC.

The V and J genes are TRBV12-3 or TRBV12-4 and TRBJ2-5; 11 bases line up with TRBD2. V lost 5 bases, J lost 4 bases, and 9 bases stayed unmatched. CDR3 size: 16 residues. CDR3 bases: TGTGCCAGCAGTCCTAGCGGGGGGTCCCCTCTAGAGACCCAGTACTTC. Its protein product is CASSPSGGSPLETQYF.

In its sample, this clonotype was seen a few times. J is TRBJ2-1 and V is TRBV6-1; D is undetermined. This CDR3 spans 13 amino acids. From germline, CDR1 is MNHNS and CDR2 SASEGT. Trimming cost V 2 bases and J 8 bases, with 10 bases left between them. The CDR3 is CASSESASYEQFF. The CDR3 DNA reads as TGTGCCAGCAGTGAATCAGCGAGCTATGAGCAGTTCTTC.

This chain connects TRBV5-5 to TRBJ1-2; D uncertain. The CDR3 has 14 amino acids. Trimming shortened V by 4 bases and J by 1 base, and 11 bases separated the two germline ends. Per germline, CDR1 SGHKS and CDR2 YYEKEE (reference sequence). The CDR3 region is CASSNTTLNYGYTF. The CDR3 DNA is TGTGCCAGCAGCAATACCACGCTTAACTATGGCTACACCTTC.

Here the CDR3 DNA reads TGTGCCAGCAGCACCGGGACAGGGGAAGGTCACATTCAGTACTTC. It codes for CASSTGTGEGHIQYF. V usage is TRBV12-3 or TRBV12-4 and J usage is TRBJ2-4, with 10 positions matching TRBD1. V lost 6 bases and J lost 8; bases outside the gene matches: 10. This CDR3 comprises 15 residues.

The rearrangement links TRBV12-3 or TRBV12-4 to TRBJ2-5; D perhaps matches TRBD2 (5 bases). This CDR3 is built from 13 residues. The V end lost 4 bases, the J end lost 5 bases, and 11 bases lay between the germline ends. The CDR3 region has the DNA TGTGCCAGCAGTTCCAGAGGGCGGGAGACCCAGTACTTC. Residues: CASSSRGRETQYF.

This chain connects TRBV27 to TRBJ1-6, with D uncertain. Germline assignment: CDR1 MNHEY and CDR2 SMNVEV (reference sequence). The CDR3 totals 12 residues. V was cut by 6 bases and J by 8 bases, with 8 bases left in between. CDR3 nucleotide sequence: TGTGCCAGCAGCCCTGCCCATTCACCCCTCCACTTT. Its translation: CASSPAHSPLHF.

This clonotype was counted ten times or more. This rearrangement joins TRBV12-3 or TRBV12-4 to TRBJ2-7; maybe TRBD1 (6 bases). Trimming removed 2 bases at V and 6 bases at J, with 14 bases between. This CDR3 has 14 residues. CDR3 coding DNA: TGTGCCAGCAGTTTACTACAGGGAAGGTCCGAGCAGTACTTC. This codes for CASSLLQGRSEQYF.

V gene TRBV23-1 combines with J gene TRBJ1-5; TRBD1 aligns across 7 bases. TRBV23-1 is designated an ORF whose function remains uncertain. After removal of 4 bases from V and 0 bases from J, the junction contained 12 bases not matched to a gene. This CDR3 is 18 amino acids long. CDR3 sequence: CASSPKGQKGFSNQPQHF. CDR3 sequence (DNA): TGCGCCAGCAGTCCCAAGGGACAGAAAGGTTTTAGCAATCAGCCCCAGCATTTT.

The chain carries TRBV3-1 and TRBJ2-1; TRBD2 might be the D (6 bases). V lost 5 bases and J lost 6, with 11 bases in between. CDR3 length equals 13 residues. Germline V gene lookup returns CDR1 LGHDT and CDR2 YNNKEL (reference sequence). The CDR3 DNA reads as TGTGCCAGCAGCACAAGACTAGTCAATGAGCAGTTCTTC. It specifies CASSTRLVNEQFF.

There are a few counts of this clonotype. The rearrangement links TRBV20-1 to TRBJ2-3; 8 bases line up with TRBD2. This CDR3 region has 15 residues. Germline V gene data show CDR1 as DFQATT and CDR2 as SNEGSKA (reference sequence). The trim removed 5 bases at V and 5 bases at J, leaving 12 bases unmatched. This CDR3 is CSAGLGGAYEDTQYF. DNA for the CDR3: TGCAGTGCTGGTCTCGGGGGGGCCTATGAAGATACGCAGTATTTT.

This clonotype has a handful of counts. The V and J genes are TRBV7-2 and TRBJ1-2; no clear D. CDR3 length: 16 amino acids. V was shortened by 1 base and J by 3 bases, with 15 bases between the two germline ends. Germline loops: CDR1 SGHTA, CDR2 FQGNSA. In DNA, the CDR3 is TGTGCCAGCAGCTTAGGTGGAGTGGGTTGGGACTATGGCTACACCTTC. Encoded protein: CASSLGGVGWDYGYTF.

This clonotype has only a few counts. The chain has TRBV20-1 and TRBJ1-2, with 7 bases that match TRBD1. The junction had 12 bases not matched to a gene; V was cut back by 5 bases and J by 0 bases. The CDR3 length is 16 residues. CDR1 DFQATT and CDR2 SNEGSKA come from the germline V gene (reference sequence). In DNA, the CDR3 is TGCAGTGCTCTAGGCAAGGGGGCGCGGGCTAACTATGGCTACACCTTC. Its translation: CSALGKGARANYGYTF.

As for this clonotype: A much more abundant neighbour one base away suggests this may be a read error. The rearrangement links TRBV7-2 to TRBJ2-7, with 8 bases aligning to TRBD1. This CDR3 is built from 12 residues. The germline CDR1 and CDR2 sequences are SGHTA and FQGNSA. Losses at the gene ends were 4 bases for V and 5 bases for J; bases not matched to a gene: 1. CDR3 in amino acids: CASSWTGNEQYF. The CDR3 nucleotides read TGTGCCAGCAGCTGGACAGGGAACGAGCAGTACTTC.

The chain employs TRBV27 and TRBJ1-1, with D perhaps TRBD1 (6 bases). Germline V gene sequence: CDR1 MNHEY, CDR2 SMNVEV (reference sequence). This CDR3 is 14 amino acids long. V lost 2 bases, J lost 4 bases, and 11 bases lay in between. CDR3 coding DNA: TGTGCCAGCAGTTTAACCCCAGGGGCCACTGAAGCTTTCTTT. Translation: CASSLTPGATEAFF.

This clonotype was recorded many times. This chain uses TRBV4-1 with TRBJ2-3; TRBD2 matches 13 bases. The CDR3 has 16 amino acids. J gave up 2 bases and V 5 bases, and 4 bases lay outside the gene matches. Germline CDR1 is MGHRA and CDR2 is YSYEKL. The DNA of the CDR3 is TGCGCCAGCAGCTCCGGGACTAGCGGGATCACAGATACGCAGTATTTT. It is translated as CASSSGTSGITDTQYF.

There are a few counts of this clonotype. The V and J genes are TRBV20-1 and TRBJ2-1; D remains unclear. This CDR3 is 12 amino acids long. V was shortened by 2 bases and J by 6 bases, with 8 bases between the two germline ends. Looked up from germline, CDR1 is DFQATT and CDR2 is SNEGSKA (reference sequence). In DNA, the CDR3 is TGCAGTGCTAGAAAAACTGGCAATGAGCAGTTCTTC. It encodes CSARKTGNEQFF.

The V call is TRBV12-3 or TRBV12-4, the J call TRBJ2-7; weak D call: TRBD2 (6 bases). This CDR3 spans 14 amino acids. Deletions cut 4 bases from V and 0 bases from J, with 10 bases between. The CDR3 here is CASSWQGGSYEQYF. CDR3 coding DNA: TGTGCCAGCAGTTGGCAGGGAGGCTCCTACGAGCAGTACTTC.